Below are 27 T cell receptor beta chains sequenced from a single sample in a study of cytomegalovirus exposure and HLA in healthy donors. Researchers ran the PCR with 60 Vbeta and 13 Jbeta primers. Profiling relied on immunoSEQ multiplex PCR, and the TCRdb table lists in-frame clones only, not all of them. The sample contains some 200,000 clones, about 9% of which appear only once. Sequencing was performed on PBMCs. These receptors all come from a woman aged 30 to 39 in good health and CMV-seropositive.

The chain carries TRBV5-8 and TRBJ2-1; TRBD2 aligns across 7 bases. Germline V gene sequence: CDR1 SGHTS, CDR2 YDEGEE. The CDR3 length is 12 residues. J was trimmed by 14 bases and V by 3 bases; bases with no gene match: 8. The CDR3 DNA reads TGTGCCAGCAGCTGGGAGCGGGGCGGGGAGTTCTTC. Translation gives CASSWERGGEFF.

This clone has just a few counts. The CDR3 coding sequence is TGCGCCAGCAGCTTGGGGATCACAGGGGGGCCCTACGAGCAGTACTTC. Translated: CASSLGITGGPYEQYF. The gene calls are TRBV5-1 and TRBJ2-7; 8 nucleotides agree with TRBD1. Germline values: CDR1 SGHRS, CDR2 YFSETQ. The CDR3 has 16 amino acids. V was pared by 0 bases and J by 2 bases, with 7 bases of the junction left unmatched.

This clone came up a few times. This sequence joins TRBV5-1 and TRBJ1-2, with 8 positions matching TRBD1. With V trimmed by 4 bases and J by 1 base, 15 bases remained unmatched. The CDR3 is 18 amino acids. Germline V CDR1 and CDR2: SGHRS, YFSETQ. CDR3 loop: CASSPWGVDRGDNYGYTF. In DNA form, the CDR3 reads TGCGCCAGCAGCCCGTGGGGCGTAGACAGGGGCGATAACTATGGCTACACCTTC. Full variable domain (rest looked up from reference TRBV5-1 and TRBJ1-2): KAGVTQTPRYLIKTRGQQVTLSCSPISGHRSVSWYQQTPGQGLQFLFEYFSETQRNKGNFPGRFSGRQFSNSRSEMNVSTLELGDSALYLCASSPWGVDRGDNYGYTFGSGTRLTVV.

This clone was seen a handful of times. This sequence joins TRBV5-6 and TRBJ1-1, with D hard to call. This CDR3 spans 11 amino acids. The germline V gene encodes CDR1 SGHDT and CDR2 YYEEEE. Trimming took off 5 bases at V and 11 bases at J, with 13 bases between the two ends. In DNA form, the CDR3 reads TGTGCCAGCAGTTTTGGAAGGGAGGCTTTCTTT. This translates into CASSFGREAFF. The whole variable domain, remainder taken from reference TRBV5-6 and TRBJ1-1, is DAGVTQSPTHLIKTRGQQVTLRCSPKSGHDTVSWYQQALGQGPQFIFQYYEEEERQRGNFPDRFSGHQFPNYSSELNVNALLLGDSALYLCASSFGREAFFGQGTRLTVV.

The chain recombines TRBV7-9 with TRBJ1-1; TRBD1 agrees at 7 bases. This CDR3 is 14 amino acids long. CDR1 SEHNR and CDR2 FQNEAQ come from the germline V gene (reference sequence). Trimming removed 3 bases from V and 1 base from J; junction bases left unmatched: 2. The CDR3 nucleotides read TGTGCCAGCAGCTTTTACAGGGGGAACACTGAAGCTTTCTTT. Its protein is CASSFYRGNTEAFF.

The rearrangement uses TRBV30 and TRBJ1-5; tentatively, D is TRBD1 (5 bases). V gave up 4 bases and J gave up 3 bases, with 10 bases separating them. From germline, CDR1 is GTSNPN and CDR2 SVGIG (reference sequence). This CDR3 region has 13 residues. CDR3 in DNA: TGTGCCTGGACTCAGGGCCTCAATCAGCCCCAGCATTTT. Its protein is CAWTQGLNQPQHF.

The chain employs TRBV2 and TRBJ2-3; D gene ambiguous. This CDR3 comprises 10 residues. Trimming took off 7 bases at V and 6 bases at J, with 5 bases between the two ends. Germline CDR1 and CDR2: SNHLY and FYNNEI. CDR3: CASTRDTQYF. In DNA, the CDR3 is TGTGCCAGCACGAGGGATACGCAGTATTTT.

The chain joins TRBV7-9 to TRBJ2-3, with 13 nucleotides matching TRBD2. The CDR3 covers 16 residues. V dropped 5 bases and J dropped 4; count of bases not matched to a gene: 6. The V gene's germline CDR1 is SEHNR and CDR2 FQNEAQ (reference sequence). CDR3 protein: CASSRGLAGAPDTQYF. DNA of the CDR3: TGTGCCAGCAGCCGAGGACTAGCGGGAGCACCAGATACGCAGTATTTT.

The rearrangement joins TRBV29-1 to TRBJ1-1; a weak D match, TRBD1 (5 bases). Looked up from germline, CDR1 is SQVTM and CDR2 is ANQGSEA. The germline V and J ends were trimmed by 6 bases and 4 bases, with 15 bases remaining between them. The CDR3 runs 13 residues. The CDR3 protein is CSVLRGGFTEAFF. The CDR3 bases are TGCAGCGTCCTCCGTGGGGGGTTCACTGAAGCTTTCTTT.

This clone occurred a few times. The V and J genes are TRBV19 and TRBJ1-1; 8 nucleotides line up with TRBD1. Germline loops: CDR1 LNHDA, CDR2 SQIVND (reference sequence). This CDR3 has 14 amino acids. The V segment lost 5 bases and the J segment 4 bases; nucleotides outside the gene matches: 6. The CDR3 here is CASSVGQGSTEAFF. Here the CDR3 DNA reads TGTGCCAGTAGTGTAGGACAGGGATCCACTGAAGCTTTCTTT.

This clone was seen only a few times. The CDR3 bases are TGTGCCAGCAGTAGACAGACCAACCAAGAGACCCAGTACTTC. It yields the protein CASSRQTNQETQYF. This sequence joins TRBV6-1 and TRBJ2-5; possible D gene TRBD1, 5 bases. Germline values: CDR1 MNHNS, CDR2 SASEGT. V lost 5 bases to trimming and J lost 0 bases, with 10 bases between them. This CDR3 region has 14 residues.

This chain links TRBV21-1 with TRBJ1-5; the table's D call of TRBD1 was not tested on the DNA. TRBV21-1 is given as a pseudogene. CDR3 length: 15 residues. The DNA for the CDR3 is TGTGCCAGCAGCACATCCAGGGTAAGCAATCAGCCCCAGCATTTT. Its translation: CASSTSRVSNQPQHF.

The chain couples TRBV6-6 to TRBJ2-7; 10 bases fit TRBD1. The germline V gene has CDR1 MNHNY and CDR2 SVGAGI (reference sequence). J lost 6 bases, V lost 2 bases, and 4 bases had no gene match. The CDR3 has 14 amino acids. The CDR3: CASSYDGTGVEQYF. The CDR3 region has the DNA TGTGCCAGCAGTTACGATGGGACAGGGGTCGAGCAGTACTTC.

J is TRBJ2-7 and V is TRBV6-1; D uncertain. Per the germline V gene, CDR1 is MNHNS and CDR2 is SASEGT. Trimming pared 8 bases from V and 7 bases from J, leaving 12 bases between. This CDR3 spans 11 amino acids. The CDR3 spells CASQRGWEQYF. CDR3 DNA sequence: TGTGCCAGCCAAAGAGGCTGGGAGCAGTACTTC.

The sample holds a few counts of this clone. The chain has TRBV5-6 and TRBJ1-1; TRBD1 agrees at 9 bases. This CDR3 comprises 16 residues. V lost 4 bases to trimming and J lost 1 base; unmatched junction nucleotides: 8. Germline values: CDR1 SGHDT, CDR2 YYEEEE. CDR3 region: CASSLGQGRGNTEAFF. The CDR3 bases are TGTGCCAGCAGCCTTGGACAGGGGAGAGGGAACACTGAAGCTTTCTTT.

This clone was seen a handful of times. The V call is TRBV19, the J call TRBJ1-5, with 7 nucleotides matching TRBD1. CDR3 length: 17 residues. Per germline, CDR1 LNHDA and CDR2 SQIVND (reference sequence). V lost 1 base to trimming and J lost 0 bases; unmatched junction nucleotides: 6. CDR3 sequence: CASSIVVGQLSNQPQHF. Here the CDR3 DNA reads TGTGCCAGTAGTATAGTCGTGGGACAGCTTAGCAATCAGCCCCAGCATTTT.

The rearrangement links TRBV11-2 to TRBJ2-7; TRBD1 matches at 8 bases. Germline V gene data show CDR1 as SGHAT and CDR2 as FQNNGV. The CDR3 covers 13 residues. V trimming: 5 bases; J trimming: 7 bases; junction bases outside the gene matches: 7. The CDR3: CASSLSDRGEQYF. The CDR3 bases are TGTGCCAGCAGCCTATCTGACAGGGGAGAGCAGTACTTC.

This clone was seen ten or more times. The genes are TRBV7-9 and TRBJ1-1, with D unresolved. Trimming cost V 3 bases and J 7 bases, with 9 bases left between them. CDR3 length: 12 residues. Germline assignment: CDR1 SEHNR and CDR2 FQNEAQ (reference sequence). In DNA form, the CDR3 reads TGTGCCAGCAGCTTCCCCTTCAGTGAAGCTTTCTTT. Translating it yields CASSFPFSEAFF.

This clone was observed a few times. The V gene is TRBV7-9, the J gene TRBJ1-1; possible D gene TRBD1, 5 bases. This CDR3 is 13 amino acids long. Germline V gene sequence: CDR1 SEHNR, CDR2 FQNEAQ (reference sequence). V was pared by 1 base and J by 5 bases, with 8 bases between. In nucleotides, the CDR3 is TGTGCCAGCAGCTTAGGGGGGGGTACTGAAGCTTTCTTT. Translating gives CASSLGGGTEAFF.

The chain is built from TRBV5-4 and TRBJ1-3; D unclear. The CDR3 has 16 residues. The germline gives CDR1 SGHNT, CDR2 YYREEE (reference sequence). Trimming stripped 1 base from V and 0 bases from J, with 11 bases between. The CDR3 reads CASSLPDSGSGNTIYF. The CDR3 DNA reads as TGTGCCAGCAGCTTGCCGGACTCCGGCTCTGGAAACACCATATATTTT.

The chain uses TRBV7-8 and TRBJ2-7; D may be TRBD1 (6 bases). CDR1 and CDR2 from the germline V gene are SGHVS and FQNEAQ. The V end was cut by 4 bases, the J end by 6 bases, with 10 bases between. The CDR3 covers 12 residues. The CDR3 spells CASSSQGPEQYF. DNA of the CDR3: TGTGCCAGCAGCTCACAGGGTCCCGAGCAGTACTTC.

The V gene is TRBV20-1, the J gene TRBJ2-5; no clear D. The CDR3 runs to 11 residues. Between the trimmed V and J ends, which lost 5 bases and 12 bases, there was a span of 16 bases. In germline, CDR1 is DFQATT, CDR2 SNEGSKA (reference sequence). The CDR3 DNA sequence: TGCAGTGCTCACCTAAGAGAGTTCGAGTACTTC. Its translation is CSAHLREFEYF.

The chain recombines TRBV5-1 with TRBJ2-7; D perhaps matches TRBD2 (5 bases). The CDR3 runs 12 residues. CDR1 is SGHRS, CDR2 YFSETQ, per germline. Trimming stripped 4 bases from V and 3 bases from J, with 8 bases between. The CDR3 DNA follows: TGCGCCAGCAGCGGAACTAGCTACGAGCAGTACTTC. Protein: CASSGTSYEQYF.

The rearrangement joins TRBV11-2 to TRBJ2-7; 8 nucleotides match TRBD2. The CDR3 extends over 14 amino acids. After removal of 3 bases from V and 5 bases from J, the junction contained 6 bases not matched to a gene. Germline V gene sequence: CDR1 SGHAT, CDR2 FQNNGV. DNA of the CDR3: TGTGCCAGCAGCTTCGGGAGGGGCGACCACGAGCAGTACTTC. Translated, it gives CASSFGRGDHEQYF.

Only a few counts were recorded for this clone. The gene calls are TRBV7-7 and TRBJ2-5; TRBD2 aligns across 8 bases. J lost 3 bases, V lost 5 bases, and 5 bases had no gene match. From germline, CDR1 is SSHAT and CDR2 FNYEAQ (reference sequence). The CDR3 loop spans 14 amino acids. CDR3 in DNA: TGTGCCAGCAGCCCTGAAGCGGGGGAAGAGACCCAGTACTTC. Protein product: CASSPEAGEETQYF. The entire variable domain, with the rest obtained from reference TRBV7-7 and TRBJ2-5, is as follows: GAGVSQSPRYKVTKRGQDVTLRCDPISSHATLYWYQQALGQGPEFLTYFNYEAQPDKSGLPSDRFSAERPEGSISTLTIQRTEQRDSAMYRCASSPEAGEETQYFGPGTRLLVL.

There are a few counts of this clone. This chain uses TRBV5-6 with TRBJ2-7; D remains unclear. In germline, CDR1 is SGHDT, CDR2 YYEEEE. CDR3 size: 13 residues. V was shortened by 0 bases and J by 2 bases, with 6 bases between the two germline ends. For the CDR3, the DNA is TGTGCCAGCAGCTTGGGAGCTCCCTACGAGCAGTACTTC. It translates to CASSLGAPYEQYF.

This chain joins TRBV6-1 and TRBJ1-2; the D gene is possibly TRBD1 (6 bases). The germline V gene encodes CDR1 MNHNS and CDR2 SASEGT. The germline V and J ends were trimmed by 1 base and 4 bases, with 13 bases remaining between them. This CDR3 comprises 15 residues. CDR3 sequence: CASSEVYDRLYGYTF. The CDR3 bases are TGTGCCAGCAGTGAAGTATACGACAGGCTCTATGGCTACACCTTC.